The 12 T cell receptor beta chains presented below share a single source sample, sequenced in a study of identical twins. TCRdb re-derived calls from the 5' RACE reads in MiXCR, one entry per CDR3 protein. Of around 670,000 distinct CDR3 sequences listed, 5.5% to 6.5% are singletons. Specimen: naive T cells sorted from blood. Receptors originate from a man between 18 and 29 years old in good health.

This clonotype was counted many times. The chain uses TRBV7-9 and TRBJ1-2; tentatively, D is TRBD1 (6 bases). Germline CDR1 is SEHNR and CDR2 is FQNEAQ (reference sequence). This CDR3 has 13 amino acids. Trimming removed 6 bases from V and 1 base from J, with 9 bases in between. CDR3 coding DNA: TGTGCCAGCAGTCTACAGGGTAACTATGGCTACACCTTC. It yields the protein CASSLQGNYGYTF.

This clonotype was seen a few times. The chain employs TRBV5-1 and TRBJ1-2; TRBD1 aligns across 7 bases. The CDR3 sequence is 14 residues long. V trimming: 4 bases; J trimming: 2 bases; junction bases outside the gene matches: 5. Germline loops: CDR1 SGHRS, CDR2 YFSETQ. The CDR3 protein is CASSGLQGNYGYTF. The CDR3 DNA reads TGCGCCAGCAGCGGGCTACAGGGGAACTATGGCTACACCTTC. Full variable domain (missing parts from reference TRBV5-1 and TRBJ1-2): KAGVTQTPRYLIKTRGQQVTLSCSPISGHRSVSWYQQTPGQGLQFLFEYFSETQRNKGNFPGRFSGRQFSNSRSEMNVSTLELGDSALYLCASSGLQGNYGYTFGSGTRLTVV.

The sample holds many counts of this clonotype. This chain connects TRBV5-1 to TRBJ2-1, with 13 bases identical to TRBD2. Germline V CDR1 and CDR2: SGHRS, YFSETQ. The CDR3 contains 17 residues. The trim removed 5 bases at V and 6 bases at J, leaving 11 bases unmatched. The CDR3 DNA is TGCGCCAGCAGTTATACTCCCGGGACTAGCGGGACCAATGAGCAGTTCTTC. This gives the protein CASSYTPGTSGTNEQFF.

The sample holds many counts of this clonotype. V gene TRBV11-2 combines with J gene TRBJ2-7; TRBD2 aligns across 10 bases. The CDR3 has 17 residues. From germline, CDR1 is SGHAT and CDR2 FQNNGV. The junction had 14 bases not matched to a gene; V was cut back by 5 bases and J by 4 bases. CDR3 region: CASSRHNPGLAYYEQYV. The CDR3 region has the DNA TGTGCCAGCAGCCGACACAACCCGGGACTAGCGTATTACGAGCAGTACGTC.

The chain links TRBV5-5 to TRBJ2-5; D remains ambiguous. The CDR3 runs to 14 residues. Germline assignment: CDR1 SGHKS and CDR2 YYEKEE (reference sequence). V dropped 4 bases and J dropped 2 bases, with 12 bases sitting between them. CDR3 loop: CASSDGSVQETQYF. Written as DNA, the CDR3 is TGTGCCAGCAGCGACGGGTCCGTACAAGAGACCCAGTACTTC.

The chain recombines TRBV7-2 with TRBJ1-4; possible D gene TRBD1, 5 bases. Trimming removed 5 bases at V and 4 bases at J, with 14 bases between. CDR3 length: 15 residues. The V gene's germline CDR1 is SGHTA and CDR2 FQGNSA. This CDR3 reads CASSNKARDNEKLFF. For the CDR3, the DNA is TGTGCCAGCAGCAATAAAGCCAGGGATAATGAAAAACTGTTTTTT.

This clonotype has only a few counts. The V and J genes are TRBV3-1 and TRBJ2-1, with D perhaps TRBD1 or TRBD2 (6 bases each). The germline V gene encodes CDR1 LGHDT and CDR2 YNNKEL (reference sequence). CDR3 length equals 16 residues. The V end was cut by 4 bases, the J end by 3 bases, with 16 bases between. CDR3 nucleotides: TGTGCCAGCAGCCGGACGGACAGCGGGTACTACAATGAGCAGTTCTTC. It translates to CASSRTDSGYYNEQFF.

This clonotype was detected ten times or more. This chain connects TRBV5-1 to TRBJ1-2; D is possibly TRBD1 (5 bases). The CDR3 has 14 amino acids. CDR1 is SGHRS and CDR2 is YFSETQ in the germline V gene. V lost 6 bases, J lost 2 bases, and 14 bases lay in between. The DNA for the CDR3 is TGCGCCAGCAAGCTGGAGGGACTAAACTATGGCTACACCTTC. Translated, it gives CASKLEGLNYGYTF.

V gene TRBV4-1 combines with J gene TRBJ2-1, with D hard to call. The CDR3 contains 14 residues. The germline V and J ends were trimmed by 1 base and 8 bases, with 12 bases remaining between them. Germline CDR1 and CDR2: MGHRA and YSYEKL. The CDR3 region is CASSQGKTSDEQFF. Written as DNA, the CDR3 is TGCGCCAGCAGCCAAGGGAAAACCTCGGATGAGCAGTTCTTC.

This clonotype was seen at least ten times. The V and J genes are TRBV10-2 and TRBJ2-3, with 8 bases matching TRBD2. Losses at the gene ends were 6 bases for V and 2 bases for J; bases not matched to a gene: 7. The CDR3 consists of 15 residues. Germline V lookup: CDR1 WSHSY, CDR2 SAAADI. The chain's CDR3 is CASSVTSADTDTQYF. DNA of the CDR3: TGCGCCAGCAGCGTGACTAGCGCCGACACAGATACGCAGTATTTT.

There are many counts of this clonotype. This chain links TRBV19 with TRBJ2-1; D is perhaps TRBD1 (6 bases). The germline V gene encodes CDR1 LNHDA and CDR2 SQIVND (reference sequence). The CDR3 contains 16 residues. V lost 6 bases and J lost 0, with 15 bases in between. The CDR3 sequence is CASSKGDLSSYNEQFF. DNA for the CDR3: TGTGCCAGTAGCAAGGGGGATTTGAGCTCCTACAATGAGCAGTTCTTC.

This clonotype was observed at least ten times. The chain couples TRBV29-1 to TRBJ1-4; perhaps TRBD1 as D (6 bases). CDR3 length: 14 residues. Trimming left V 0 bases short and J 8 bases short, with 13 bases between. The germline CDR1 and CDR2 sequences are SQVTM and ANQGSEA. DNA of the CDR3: TGCAGCGTTGAAGAAGGAGGCACAGGGGAAAAACTGTTTTTT. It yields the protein CSVEEGGTGEKLFF.